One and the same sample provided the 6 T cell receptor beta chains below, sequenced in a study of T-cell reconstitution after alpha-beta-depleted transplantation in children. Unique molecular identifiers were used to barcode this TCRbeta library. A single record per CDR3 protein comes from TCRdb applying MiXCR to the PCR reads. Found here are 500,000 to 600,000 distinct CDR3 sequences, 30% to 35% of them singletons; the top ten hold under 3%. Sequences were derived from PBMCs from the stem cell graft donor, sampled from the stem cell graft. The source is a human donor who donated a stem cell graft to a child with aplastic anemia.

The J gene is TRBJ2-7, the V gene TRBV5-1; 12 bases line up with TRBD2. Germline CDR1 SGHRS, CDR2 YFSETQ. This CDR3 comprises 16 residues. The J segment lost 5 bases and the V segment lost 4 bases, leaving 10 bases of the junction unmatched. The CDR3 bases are TGCGCCAGCAGCGGTCTAACTAGCGGGAGGCTCAACGAGCAGTACTTC. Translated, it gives CASSGLTSGRLNEQYF.

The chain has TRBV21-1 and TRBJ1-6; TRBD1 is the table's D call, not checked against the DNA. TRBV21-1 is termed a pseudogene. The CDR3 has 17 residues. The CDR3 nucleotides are TGTGCCAGCAGCAAACCTCGTACAGGGCTGTACAATTCACCCCTCCACTTT. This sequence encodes CASSKPRTGLYNSPLHF.

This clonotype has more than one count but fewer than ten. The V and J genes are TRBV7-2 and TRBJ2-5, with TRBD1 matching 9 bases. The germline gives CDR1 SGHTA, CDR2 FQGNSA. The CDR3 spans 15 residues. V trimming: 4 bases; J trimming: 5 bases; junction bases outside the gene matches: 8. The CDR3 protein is CASSSRDRVPETQYF. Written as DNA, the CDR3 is TGTGCCAGCAGCTCCCGGGACAGGGTCCCCGAGACCCAGTACTTC.

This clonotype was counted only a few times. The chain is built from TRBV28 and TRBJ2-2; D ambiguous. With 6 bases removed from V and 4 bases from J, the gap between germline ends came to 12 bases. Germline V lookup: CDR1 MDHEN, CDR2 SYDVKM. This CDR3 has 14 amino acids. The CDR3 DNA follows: TGTGCCAGCAGCGTGCCCAGGATCACCGGGGAGCTGTTTTTT. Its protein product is CASSVPRITGELFF.

CDR3 DNA sequence: TGTGCCAGCATGAGGACAGGGATCTACAATGAGCAGTTCTTC. Protein sequence: CASMRTGIYNEQFF. This rearrangement joins TRBV28 to TRBJ2-1, with 8 bases lining up with TRBD1. Germline assignment: CDR1 MDHEN and CDR2 SYDVKM. The CDR3 runs to 14 residues. The ends lost 7 bases at V and 3 bases at J; junction bases unmatched: 5.

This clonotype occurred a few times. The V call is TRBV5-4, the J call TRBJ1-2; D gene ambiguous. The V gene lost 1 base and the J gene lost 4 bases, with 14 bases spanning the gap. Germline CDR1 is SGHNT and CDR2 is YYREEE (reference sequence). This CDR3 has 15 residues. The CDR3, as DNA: TGTGCCAGCAGCTTGACGGACGGAACACCCTATGGCTACACCTTC. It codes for CASSLTDGTPYGYTF. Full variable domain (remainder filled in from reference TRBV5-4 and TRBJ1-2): ETGVTQSPTHLIKTRGQQVTLRCSSQSGHNTVSWYQQALGQGPQFIFQYYREEENGRGNFPPRFSGLQFPNYSSELNVNALELDDSALYLCASSLTDGTPYGYTFGSGTRLTVV.